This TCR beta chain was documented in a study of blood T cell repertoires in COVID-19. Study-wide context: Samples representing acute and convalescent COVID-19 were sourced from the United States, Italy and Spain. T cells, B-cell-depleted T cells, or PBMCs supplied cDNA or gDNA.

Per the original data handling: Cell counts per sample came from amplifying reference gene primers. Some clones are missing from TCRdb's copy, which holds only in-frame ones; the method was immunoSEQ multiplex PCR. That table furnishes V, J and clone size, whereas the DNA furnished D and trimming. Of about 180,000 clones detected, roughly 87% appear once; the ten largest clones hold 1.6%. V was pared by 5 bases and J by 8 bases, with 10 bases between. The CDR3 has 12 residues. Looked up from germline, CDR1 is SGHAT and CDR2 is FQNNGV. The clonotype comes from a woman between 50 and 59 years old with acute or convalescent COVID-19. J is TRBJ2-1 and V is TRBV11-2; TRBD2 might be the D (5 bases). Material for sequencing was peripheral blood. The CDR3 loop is CASSPLRDEQFF. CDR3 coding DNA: TGTGCCAGCAGCCCATTGAGGGATGAGCAGTTCTTC.